This T cell receptor beta chain was sequenced for a study of blood T cell repertoires in COVID-19. Study context: The origin of the acute and convalescent COVID-19 samples was the United States, Italy and Spain.

V lost 4 bases and J lost 8; bases outside the gene matches: 3. CDR3 length: 14 amino acids. Germline V CDR1 and CDR2: MGHRA, YSYEKL. Produced via immunoSEQ multiplex PCR; TCRdb's table is partial and in-frame only. The sample carries a few hundred thousand clones, 70% to 90% recorded once. The rearrangement joins TRBV4-1 to TRBJ1-3, with TRBD1 matching 12 bases. The specimen sequenced was PBMCs or T cells enriched from blood (not recorded which). The clonotype originates from a woman in her sixties who had recovered from COVID-19. DNA for the CDR3: TGCGCCAGCAGCCTGGGACAGGGGGCGGACACCATATATTTT. Translated: CASSLGQGADTIYF.